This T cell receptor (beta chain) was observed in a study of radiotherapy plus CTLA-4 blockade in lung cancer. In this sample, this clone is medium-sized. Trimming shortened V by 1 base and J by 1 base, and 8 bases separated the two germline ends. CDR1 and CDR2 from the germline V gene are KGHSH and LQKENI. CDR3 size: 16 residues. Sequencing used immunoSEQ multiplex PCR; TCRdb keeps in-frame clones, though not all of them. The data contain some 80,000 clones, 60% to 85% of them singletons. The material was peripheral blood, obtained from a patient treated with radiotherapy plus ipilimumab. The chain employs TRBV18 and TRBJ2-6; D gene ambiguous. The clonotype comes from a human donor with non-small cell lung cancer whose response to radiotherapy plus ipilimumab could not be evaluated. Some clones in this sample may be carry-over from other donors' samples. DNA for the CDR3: TGTGCCAGCTCACCACGAGGAGCGTCTGGGGCCAACGTCCTGACTTTC. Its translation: CASSPRGASGANVLTF.